This T cell receptor beta chain was found in a study of blood T cells in healthy people across ages. Study results and limitations: Strong correlation linked observed beta diversity and percent naive T cells.

Each sample used at least 6 million PBMCs. On this clonotype: Its antigen remains unknown.

The CDR3 is made up of 15 amino acids. CDR1 is SNHLY and CDR2 is FYNNEI in the germline V gene. V was trimmed by 6 bases and J by 3 bases, leaving 15 bases between them. Sample-barcoded 5' priming and a J-beta primer mix drove a second PCR of about 6 to 12 cycles. TCRdb reprocessed the 5' RACE reads with MiXCR, giving one entry per CDR3 protein. The table shows 1.4 million or so distinct CDR3 sequences, with approximately 39% occurring only once. This chain connects TRBV2 to TRBJ1-5, with no clear D. The TCR was taken from a woman aged 18-30 years in good health. The sample comprised blood. Written as DNA, the CDR3 is TGTGCCAGCAGCCCGAGAGAGGTGTCCAATCAGCCCCAGCATTTT. Translating it yields CASSPREVSNQPQHF.